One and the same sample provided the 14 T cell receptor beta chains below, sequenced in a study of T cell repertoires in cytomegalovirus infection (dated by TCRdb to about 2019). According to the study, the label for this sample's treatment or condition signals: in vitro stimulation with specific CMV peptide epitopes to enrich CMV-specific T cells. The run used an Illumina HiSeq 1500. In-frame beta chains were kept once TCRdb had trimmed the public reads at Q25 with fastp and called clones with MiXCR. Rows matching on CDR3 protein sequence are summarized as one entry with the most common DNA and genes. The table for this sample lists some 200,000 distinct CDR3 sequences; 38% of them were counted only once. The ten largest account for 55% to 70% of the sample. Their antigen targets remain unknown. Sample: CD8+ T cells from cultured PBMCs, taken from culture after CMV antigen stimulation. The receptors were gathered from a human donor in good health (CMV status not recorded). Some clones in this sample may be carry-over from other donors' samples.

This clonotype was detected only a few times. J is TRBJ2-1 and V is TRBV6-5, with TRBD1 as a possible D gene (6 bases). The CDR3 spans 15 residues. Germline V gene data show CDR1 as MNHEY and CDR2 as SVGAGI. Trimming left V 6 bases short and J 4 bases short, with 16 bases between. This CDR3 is CASRAGARLYNEQFF. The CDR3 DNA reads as TGTGCCAGCAGAGCAGGGGCCAGGCTTTACAATGAGCAGTTCTTC.

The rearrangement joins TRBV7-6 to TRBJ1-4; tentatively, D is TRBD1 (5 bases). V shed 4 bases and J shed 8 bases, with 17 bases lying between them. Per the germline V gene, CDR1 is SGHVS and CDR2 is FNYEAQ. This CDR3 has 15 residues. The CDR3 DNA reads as TGTGCCAGCAGCTACCCCGACAGAGGTTCGGAAAAACTGTTTTTT. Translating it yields CASSYPDRGSEKLFF. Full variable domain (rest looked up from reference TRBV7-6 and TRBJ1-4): GAGVSQSPRYKVTKRGQDVALRCDPISGHVSLYWYRQALGQGPEFLTYFNYEAQQDKSGLPNDRFSAERPEGSISTLTIQRTEQRDSAMYRCASSYPDRGSEKLFFGSGTQLSVL.

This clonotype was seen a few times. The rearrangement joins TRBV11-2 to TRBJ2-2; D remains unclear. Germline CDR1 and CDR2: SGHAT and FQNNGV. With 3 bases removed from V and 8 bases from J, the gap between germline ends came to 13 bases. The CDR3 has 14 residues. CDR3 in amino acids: CASSLGWLEGELFF. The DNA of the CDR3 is TGTGCCAGCAGCTTGGGATGGTTGGAAGGGGAGCTGTTTTTT.

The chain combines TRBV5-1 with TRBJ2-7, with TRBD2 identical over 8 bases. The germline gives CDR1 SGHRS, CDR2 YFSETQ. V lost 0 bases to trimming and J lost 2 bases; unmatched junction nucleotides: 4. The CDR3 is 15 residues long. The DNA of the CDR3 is TGCGCCAGCAGCTTGGGGACTAGCATAACCTACGAGCAGTACTTC. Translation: CASSLGTSITYEQYF.

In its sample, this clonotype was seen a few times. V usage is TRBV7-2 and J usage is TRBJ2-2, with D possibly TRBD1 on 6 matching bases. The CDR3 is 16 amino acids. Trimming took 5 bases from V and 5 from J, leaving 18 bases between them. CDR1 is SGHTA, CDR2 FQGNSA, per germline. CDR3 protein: CASSHSTGFMTGELFF. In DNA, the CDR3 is TGTGCCAGCAGCCATTCGACAGGATTTATGACCGGGGAGCTGTTTTTT.

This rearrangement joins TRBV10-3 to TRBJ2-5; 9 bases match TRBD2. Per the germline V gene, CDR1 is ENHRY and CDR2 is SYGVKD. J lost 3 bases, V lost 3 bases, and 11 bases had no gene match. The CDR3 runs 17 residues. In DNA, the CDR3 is TGTGCCATCAGTGACCCATTAGCGGGGGAGATGGAAGAGACCCAGTACTTC. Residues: CAISDPLAGEMEETQYF.

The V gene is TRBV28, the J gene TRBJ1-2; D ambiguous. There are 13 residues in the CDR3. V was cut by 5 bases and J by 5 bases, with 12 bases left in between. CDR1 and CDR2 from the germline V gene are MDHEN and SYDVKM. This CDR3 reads CASSASLEYGYTF. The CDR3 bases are TGTGCCAGCAGTGCTTCGTTAGAATATGGCTACACCTTC.

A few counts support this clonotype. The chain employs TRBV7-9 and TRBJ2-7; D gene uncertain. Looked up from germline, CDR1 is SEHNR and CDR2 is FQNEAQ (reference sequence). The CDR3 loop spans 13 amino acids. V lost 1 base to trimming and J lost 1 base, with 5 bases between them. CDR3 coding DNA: TGTGCCAGCAGCTTAGATGTTTCCTACGAGCAGTACTTC. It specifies CASSLDVSYEQYF.

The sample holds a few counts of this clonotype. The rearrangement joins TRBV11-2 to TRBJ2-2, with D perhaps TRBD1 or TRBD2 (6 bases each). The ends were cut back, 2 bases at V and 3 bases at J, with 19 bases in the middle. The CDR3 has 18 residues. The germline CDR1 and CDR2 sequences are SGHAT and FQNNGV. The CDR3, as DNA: TGTGCCAGCAGCTTATTCCCGAGGGGGGCTGTGGACACCGGGGAGCTGTTTTTT. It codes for CASSLFPRGAVDTGELFF.

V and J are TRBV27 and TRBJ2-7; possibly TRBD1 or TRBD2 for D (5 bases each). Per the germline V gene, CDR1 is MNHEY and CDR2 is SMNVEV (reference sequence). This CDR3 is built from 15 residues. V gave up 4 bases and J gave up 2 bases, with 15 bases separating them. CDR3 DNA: TGTGCCAGCAGTTACTTGACCGAGGGACCCTACGAGCAGTACTTC. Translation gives CASSYLTEGPYEQYF.

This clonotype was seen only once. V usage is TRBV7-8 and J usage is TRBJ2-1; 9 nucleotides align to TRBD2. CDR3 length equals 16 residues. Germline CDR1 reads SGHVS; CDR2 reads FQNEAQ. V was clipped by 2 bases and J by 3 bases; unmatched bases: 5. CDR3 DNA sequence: TGTGCCAGCAGCTTACAAGCGGGAGGAGTCTACAATGAGCAGTTCTTC. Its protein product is CASSLQAGGVYNEQFF. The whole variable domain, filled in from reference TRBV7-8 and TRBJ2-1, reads GAGVSQSPRYKVAKRGQDVALRCDPISGHVSLFWYQQALGQGPEFLTYFQNEAQLDKSGLPSDRFFAERPEGSVSTLKIQRTQQEDSAVYLCASSLQAGGVYNEQFFGPGTRLTVL.

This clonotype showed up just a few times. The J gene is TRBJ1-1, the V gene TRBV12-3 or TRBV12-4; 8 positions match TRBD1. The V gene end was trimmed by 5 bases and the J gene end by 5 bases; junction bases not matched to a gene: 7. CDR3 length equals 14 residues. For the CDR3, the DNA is TGTGCCAGCAGTCCCGGACAGGGTATGACTGAAGCTTTCTTT. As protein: CASSPGQGMTEAFF.

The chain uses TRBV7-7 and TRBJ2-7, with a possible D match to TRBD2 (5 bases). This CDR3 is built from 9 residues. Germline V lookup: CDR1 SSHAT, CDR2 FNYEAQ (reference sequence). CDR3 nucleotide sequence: TGTGCTAGCGCCCTGCAACAGTACTTC. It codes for CASALQQYF.

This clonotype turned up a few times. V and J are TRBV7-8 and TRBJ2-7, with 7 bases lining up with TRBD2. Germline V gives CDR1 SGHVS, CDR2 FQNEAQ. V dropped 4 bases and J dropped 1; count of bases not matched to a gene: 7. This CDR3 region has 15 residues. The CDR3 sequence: CASSSGRGTSYEQYF. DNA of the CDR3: TGTGCCAGCAGCTCCGGGCGGGGGACTTCCTACGAGCAGTACTTC.